These 14 T cell receptor beta chains came from one sample sequenced in a study of blood T cell repertoires in COVID-19. Sequenced by immunoSEQ multiplex PCR; TCRdb stores in-frame clones only, minus some. The data show roughly 300,000 clones, around 87% seen once. The specimen sequenced was peripheral blood. These receptors came from a woman aged 50 to 65 who had recovered from COVID-19.

This clone was observed a single time. CDR3 in amino acids: CATSRAGPPGGGYTF. The CDR3, as DNA: TGTGCCACCAGCAGAGCTGGCCCCCCGGGTGGTGGCTACACCTTC. The chain carries TRBV15 and TRBJ1-2; D gene uncertain. This CDR3 is 15 amino acids long. Germline CDR1 and CDR2: LNHNV and YYDKDF (reference sequence). Trimming shortened V by 1 base and J by 7 bases, and 16 bases separated the two germline ends. Drawing the rest from reference TRBV15 and TRBJ1-2, the complete variable domain is DAMVIQNPRYQVTQFGKPVTLSCSQTLNHNVMYWYQQKSSQAPKLLFHYYDKDFNNEADTPDNFQSRRPNTSFCFLDIRSPGLGDTAMYLCATSRAGPPGGGYTFGSGTRLTVV.

The chain uses TRBV28 and TRBJ2-7; TRBD2 matches at 13 bases. Trimming took 4 bases from V and 3 from J; bases not matched to a gene: 12. The CDR3 covers 18 residues. Germline assignment: CDR1 MDHEN and CDR2 SYDVKM. The CDR3 loop is CASSSTGLAGSNDYEQYF. The CDR3 DNA follows: TGTGCCAGCAGTTCTACGGGACTAGCGGGATCTAACGACTACGAGCAGTACTTC.

The chain combines TRBV12-3 or TRBV12-4 with TRBJ1-1; D call uncertain. V lost 1 base, J lost 6 bases, and 9 bases lay in between. The CDR3 runs 13 residues. The CDR3 DNA reads as TGTGCCAGCAGTTTAGGTCAGCGGCCTGAAGCTTTCTTT. Amino acids: CASSLGQRPEAFF.

CDR3: CASSLSGRSYGYTF. The CDR3 nucleotides read TGTGCCAGCAGCTTGAGTGGCAGGTCTTATGGCTACACCTTC. V usage is TRBV5-6 and J usage is TRBJ1-2; D unclear. The V gene lost 1 base and the J gene lost 5 bases, with 12 bases spanning the gap. CDR3 size: 14 residues. The germline CDR1 and CDR2 sequences are SGHDT and YYEEEE.

This clone has just a few counts. The chain is built from TRBV27 and TRBJ2-7, with D possibly TRBD2 on 6 matching bases. Trimming stripped 3 bases from V and 0 bases from J, with 15 bases between. Germline V lookup: CDR1 MNHEY, CDR2 SMNVEV (reference sequence). The CDR3 runs 16 residues. CDR3 nucleotide sequence: TGTGCCAGCAGTTTCGGAGGGGCGGGCAGCTCCTACGAGCAGTACTTC. Protein sequence: CASSFGGAGSSYEQYF.

This clone was observed a single time. This chain uses TRBV2 with TRBJ1-4, with a possible D match to TRBD1 (5 bases). Germline V gene lookup returns CDR1 SNHLY and CDR2 FYNNEI. There are 13 residues in the CDR3. Trimming took 6 bases from V and 0 from J, leaving 5 bases between them. CDR3 amino acids: CASRTATNEKLFF. The CDR3 bases are TGTGCCAGCAGGACAGCAACTAATGAAAAACTGTTTTTT.

This chain's CDR3 is CAWSVGGFITDTQYF. CDR3 coding DNA: TGTGCCTGGAGTGTAGGAGGGTTCATCACAGATACGCAGTATTTT. This chain uses TRBV30 with TRBJ2-3, with a weak D call TRBD2 (6 bases). V lost 0 bases and J 2 bases, leaving 12 bases between the germline ends. Per germline, CDR1 GTSNPN and CDR2 SVGIG (reference sequence). The CDR3 runs 15 residues.

As concerns this clone: This specimen includes other DNA sequences encoding the same CDR3. This sequence joins TRBV7-2 and TRBJ1-6; D is perhaps TRBD1 (5 bases). The V end lost 6 bases, the J end lost 6 bases, and 12 bases lay between the germline ends. In germline, CDR1 is SGHTA, CDR2 FQGNSA. The CDR3 has 14 residues. The CDR3 here is CASSPDRINSPLHF. CDR3 DNA: TGTGCCAGCAGTCCCGACAGAATTAATTCACCCCTCCACTTT. The whole variable domain, remainder taken from reference TRBV7-2 and TRBJ1-6, is GAGVSQSPSNKVTEKGKDVELRCDPISGHTALYWYRQSLGQGLEFLIYFQGNSAPDKSGLPSDRFSAERTGGSVSTLTIQRTQQEDSAVYLCASSPDRINSPLHFGNGTRLTVT.

The chain joins TRBV24-1 to TRBJ2-3, with 9 bases lining up with TRBD2. This CDR3 region has 15 residues. Unmatched junction bases numbered 4, after V lost 3 bases and J lost 4 bases. Germline-derived CDR1 and CDR2 are KGHDR and SFDVKD. The CDR3 reads CATSDLGLAADTQYF. The CDR3 region has the DNA TGTGCCACCAGTGATCTGGGACTAGCAGCAGATACGCAGTATTTT.

J is TRBJ1-1 and V is TRBV5-1; D is possibly TRBD1 (5 bases). Germline CDR1 reads SGHRS; CDR2 reads YFSETQ. V lost 0 bases and J 1 base, leaving 7 bases between the germline ends. The CDR3 has 14 residues. This CDR3 is CASSLVTGNTEAFF. CDR3 DNA: TGCGCCAGCAGCTTGGTTACAGGGAACACTGAAGCTTTCTTT.

V is TRBV6-2 or TRBV6-3 and J is TRBJ2-2; 7 nucleotides align to TRBD2. Germline V CDR1 and CDR2: MNHEY, SVGEGT. The CDR3 runs to 16 residues. The J segment lost 7 bases and the V segment lost 1 base, leaving 9 bases of the junction unmatched. The CDR3 DNA sequence: TGTGCCAGCAGTTACTTGGCGGGAGTTGTCGGCGGGGAGCTGTTTTTT. Translation: CASSYLAGVVGGELFF.

The chain uses TRBV2 and TRBJ1-5; maybe TRBD1 (5 bases). Germline CDR1 is SNHLY and CDR2 is FYNNEI. The ends were cut back, 10 bases at V and 0 bases at J, with 13 bases in the middle. The CDR3 has 14 residues. CDR3 nucleotide sequence: TGTGCCACCAGGATGGGGGGTAGCAATCAGCCCCAGCATTTT. Translating gives CATRMGGSNQPQHF.

Comment on this clone: Germline is not matched at one junction end, which may reflect a read error. The gene calls are TRBV19 and TRBJ2-1; 9 bases map to TRBD1. From germline, CDR1 is LNHDA and CDR2 SQIVND (reference sequence). This CDR3 contains 13 residues. The CDR3 coding sequence is TGTGCCAGTAGTATGGATTCGACAGGGGGTTGGATCTTC. It yields the protein CASSMDSTGGWIF.

This sequence joins TRBV5-4 and TRBJ1-1; D is undetermined. V was clipped by 4 bases and J by 4 bases, with 17 bases between them. Germline lookup yields CDR1 SGHNT and CDR2 YYREEE (reference sequence). This CDR3 is 15 amino acids long. The CDR3: CASSRSTTGITEAFF. In nucleotides, the CDR3 is TGTGCCAGCAGCCGCTCCACCACGGGAATCACTGAAGCTTTCTTT.